A single sample is the source of the 11 T cell receptor beta chains below, sequenced in a study of regulatory T cells in long-lasting Graves disease. Time point given: newly diagnosed GD, antithyroid drugs for less than 3 months. PBMCs provided the RNA from which the TCR library was made. CDR3-region Arm-PCR and iRepertoire HTBI primers produced the TCR beta libraries. One entry per CDR3 protein results from TCRdb running MiXCR on the multiplex PCR reads. Of about 520,000 distinct CDR3 sequences listed, about 12% were seen once; the top ten hold almost 9%. These data were likewise used in another study, on T cells in Graves' hyperthyroidism and ophthalmopathy.

The sequencing used peripheral blood mononuclear cells (PBMCs), collected at new diagnosis, from a patient treated with antithyroid drugs. Receptors originate from a woman in her twenties or thirties with Graves disease.

To note about this clonotype: A read error likely explains this, since a far larger clone differs by one base. V gene TRBV7-9 combines with J gene TRBJ2-1; D tentatively reads TRBD1 or TRBD2 (5 bases each). The last part of the DNA fits TRBJ2-5 better; the J call may be wrong. The germline gives CDR1 SEHNR, CDR2 FQNEAQ (reference sequence). The CDR3 is made up of 15 amino acids. The CDR3 protein is CASSWGRTVLGTQYF. The CDR3 nucleotides read TGTGCCAGCAGCTGGGGACGCACCGTCTTGGGGACCCAGTACTTC.

This clonotype was seen ten or more times. The chain recombines TRBV6-1 with TRBJ2-7; the D is unclear. The CDR3 spans 14 residues. The V gene's germline CDR1 is MNHNS and CDR2 SASEGT. Trimming shortened V by 6 bases and J by 1 base, and 13 bases separated the two germline ends. For the CDR3, the DNA is TGTGCCAGCAGGCTACAGACGGAGTCCTACGAGCAGTACTTC. It specifies CASRLQTESYEQYF.

The chain joins TRBV30 to TRBJ1-1; tentatively, D is TRBD1 (5 bases). The germline gives CDR1 GTSNPN, CDR2 SVGIG (reference sequence). This CDR3 contains 14 residues. The germline V and J ends were trimmed by 3 bases and 5 bases, with 16 bases remaining between them. The CDR3 protein is CAWRRPGWGTEAFF. CDR3 coding DNA: TGTGCCTGGAGGAGACCCGGATGGGGGACTGAAGCTTTCTTT.

This clonotype was counted many times. The rearrangement links TRBV28 to TRBJ2-1; D may match TRBD1 or TRBD2 (5 bases each). Germline CDR1 is MDHEN and CDR2 is SYDVKM. Trimming stripped 3 bases from V and 7 bases from J, with 19 bases between. The CDR3 is 16 residues long. The CDR3 reads CASSFWGRIGKNEQFF. The CDR3 nucleotides are TGTGCCAGCAGTTTCTGGGGGAGAATCGGGAAAAATGAGCAGTTCTTC.

This clonotype was detected many times. The V gene is TRBV28, the J gene TRBJ2-5; TRBD2 matches 9 bases. The CDR3 sequence is 17 residues long. J lost 0 bases, V lost 3 bases, and 8 bases had no gene match. In germline, CDR1 is MDHEN, CDR2 SYDVKM. The CDR3 loop is CASSLGLAGWYQETQYF. The CDR3 DNA sequence: TGTGCCAGCAGTTTGGGGCTAGCGGGGTGGTACCAAGAGACCCAGTACTTC.

The V and J genes are TRBV11-3 and TRBJ2-5, with TRBD2 matching over 9 bases. Germline CDR1 is SGHNT and CDR2 is YENEEA. CDR3 length: 15 amino acids. V dropped 8 bases and J dropped 4; count of bases not matched to a gene: 11. For the CDR3, the DNA is TGTGCCAGCTCGCCCAGCCTAGCGGGACGAGAGACCCAGTACTTC. Protein sequence: CASSPSLAGRETQYF.

This clonotype showed up many times. The gene calls are TRBV4-3 and TRBJ1-2; 11 nucleotides match TRBD1. Trimming at V came to 1 base and at J to 2 bases, leaving 0 bases not matched to a gene. Germline CDR1 is LGHNA and CDR2 is YSLEER. The CDR3 has 15 amino acids. For the CDR3, the DNA is TGCGCCAGCAGCCAAGGGACAGGGGGCAACTATGGCTACACCTTC. Translation: CASSQGTGGNYGYTF.

This clonotype was seen at least ten times. The chain uses TRBV27 and TRBJ2-1, with TRBD2 matching over 7 bases. V shed 4 bases, J shed 3 bases, and the junction held 3 bases outside the gene matches. CDR1 is MNHEY, CDR2 SMNVEV, per germline (reference sequence). This CDR3 is 14 amino acids long. This chain's CDR3 is CASSWGGGYNEQFF. CDR3 bases: TGTGCCAGCAGTTGGGGGGGGGGCTACAATGAGCAGTTCTTC.

V and J are TRBV19 and TRBJ1-5; TRBD1 agrees at 8 bases. V was pared by 7 bases and J by 2 bases, with 10 bases of the junction left unmatched. From germline, CDR1 is LNHDA and CDR2 SQIVND (reference sequence). This CDR3 region has 16 residues. The CDR3 sequence is CASTTWTGYRNQPQHF. The CDR3 DNA reads as TGTGCCAGTACCACTTGGACAGGGTATCGCAATCAGCCCCAGCATTTT. The full variable domain, with the rest looked up from reference TRBV19 and TRBJ1-5, is DGGITQSPKYLFRKEGQNVTLSCEQNLNHDAMYWYRQDPGQGLRLIYYSQIVNDFQKGDIAEGYSVSREKKESFPLTVTSAQKNPTAFYLCASTTWTGYRNQPQHFGDGTRLSIL.

Ten or more counts support this clonotype. The chain uses TRBV20-1 and TRBJ2-1, with D maybe TRBD2 (6 bases). Trimming took off 4 bases at V and 8 bases at J, with 21 bases between the two ends. The CDR3 covers 15 residues. The germline V gene encodes CDR1 DFQATT and CDR2 SNEGSKA (reference sequence). CDR3 protein: CSAIRLVHRGDEQFF. The CDR3, as DNA: TGCAGTGCTATTCGTCTAGTCCACCGCGGGGATGAGCAGTTCTTC.

This clonotype appeared many times. The chain uses TRBV5-6 and TRBJ1-1; maybe TRBD1 (6 bases). Trimming took 0 bases from V and 5 from J, leaving 14 bases between them. The CDR3 runs to 15 residues. Germline values: CDR1 SGHDT, CDR2 YYEEEE. CDR3 sequence reads: CASSLGHLRGTEAFF. The CDR3 bases are TGTGCCAGCAGCTTGGGACATCTTAGGGGGACTGAAGCTTTCTTT.